Shown below are 7 T cell receptor beta chains from a single sample sequenced in a study of T-cell memory formation after mild COVID-19. Using its own MiXCR run on the 5' RACE reads, TCRdb lists one record per CDR3 protein. The sample yields around 310,000 distinct CDR3 sequences, around an eighth seen once. Sequencing was performed on PBMCs or a T cell subset sorted from them (not recorded which). These receptors all stem from a man between 18 and 35 years old who had mild COVID-19 (a few samples of this study predate the infection). Cell type and time point are not known.

The sample holds a few counts of this clonotype. V is TRBV5-1 and J is TRBJ2-1; 9 bases align to TRBD2. The CDR3 is 18 residues long. V lost 1 base, J lost 0 bases, and 8 bases stayed unmatched. CDR1 is SGHRS and CDR2 is YFSETQ in the germline V gene. This CDR3 is CASSLPLAGRSSYNEQFF. CDR3 nucleotides: TGCGCCAGCAGCTTGCCTCTAGCGGGGCGAAGCTCCTACAATGAGCAGTTCTTC. Full variable domain (outside the CDR3, taken from reference TRBV5-1 and TRBJ2-1): KAGVTQTPRYLIKTRGQQVTLSCSPISGHRSVSWYQQTPGQGLQFLFEYFSETQRNKGNFPGRFSGRQFSNSRSEMNVSTLELGDSALYLCASSLPLAGRSSYNEQFFGPGTRLTVL.

This sequence joins TRBV5-1 and TRBJ2-1, with D perhaps matching TRBD2 (6 bases). Germline CDR1 and CDR2: SGHRS and YFSETQ. The V and J ends lost 0 bases and 7 bases respectively, with 11 bases between them. The CDR3 has 14 amino acids. CDR3 loop: CASSLARRGNEQFF. The CDR3 DNA reads as TGCGCCAGCAGCTTGGCTCGGAGGGGAAATGAGCAGTTCTTC.

J is TRBJ1-1 and V is TRBV7-2; unclear D gene. This CDR3 comprises 14 residues. Deletions cut 1 base from V and 11 bases from J, with 17 bases between. The V gene's germline CDR1 is SGHTA and CDR2 FQGNSA. CDR3 in DNA: TGTGCCAGCAGCTTAGTGTTTAGGGATTCTGGGGCTTTCTTT. Protein product: CASSLVFRDSGAFF.

CDR3 nucleotides: TGCGCCAGCAGCCGTACCGGGACTAGCGTTGAGACCCAGTACTTC. It codes for CASSRTGTSVETQYF. This chain joins TRBV4-1 and TRBJ2-5; 10 bases fit TRBD2. The ends lost 4 bases at V and 5 bases at J; junction bases unmatched: 7. In germline, CDR1 is MGHRA, CDR2 YSYEKL. The CDR3 loop spans 15 amino acids.

This clonotype was seen a few times. The chain joins TRBV3-1 to TRBJ2-4, with D perhaps TRBD1 or TRBD2 (5 bases each). Trimming removed 1 base at V and 12 bases at J, with 19 bases between. Germline CDR1 and CDR2: LGHDT and YNNKEL (reference sequence). CDR3 length equals 15 residues. The CDR3 region is CASSQVGTPVVNQYF. CDR3 nucleotides: TGTGCCAGCAGCCAAGTTGGGACCCCCGTCGTGAATCAGTACTTC.

This chain connects TRBV10-3 to TRBJ2-4, with D possibly TRBD2 on 5 matching bases. The CDR3 is made up of 17 amino acids. The V end was cut by 3 bases, the J end by 1 base, with 16 bases between. Germline V gene data show CDR1 as ENHRY and CDR2 as SYGVKD. The CDR3 DNA reads as TGTGCCATCAGTGAATGGAGGCTGGGCTATGCCAAAAACATTCAGTACTTC. Its translation: CAISEWRLGYAKNIQYF.

There are many counts of this clonotype. This sequence joins TRBV5-1 and TRBJ1-1; 8 nucleotides align to TRBD1. Looked up from germline, CDR1 is SGHRS and CDR2 is YFSETQ. V shed 0 bases, J shed 4 bases, and the junction held 5 bases outside the gene matches. The CDR3 has 15 residues. As DNA, the CDR3 is TGCGCCAGCAGCTTGGGCAGGGGGCAAGTCACTGAAGCTTTCTTT. This sequence encodes CASSLGRGQVTEAFF. Full variable domain (rest looked up from reference TRBV5-1 and TRBJ1-1): KAGVTQTPRYLIKTRGQQVTLSCSPISGHRSVSWYQQTPGQGLQFLFEYFSETQRNKGNFPGRFSGRQFSNSRSEMNVSTLELGDSALYLCASSLGRGQVTEAFFGQGTRLTVV.